The 14 T cell receptor beta chains below all came from one sample that was sequenced in a study of cytotoxic CD8 clonotypes in ibrutinib-treated CLL. The method was immunoSEQ multiplex PCR; TCRdb's version includes in-frame clones alone and lacks a portion of them. The sample carries about 330,000 clones, roughly 67% recorded once. Sequences were derived from PBMCs, sampled after 36 months of ibrutinib treatment. The receptors originated from a human donor with chronic lymphocytic leukemia.

The chain joins TRBV28 to TRBJ2-1, with 10 bases fitting TRBD2. CDR1 MDHEN and CDR2 SYDVKM come from the germline V gene. V trimming: 2 bases; J trimming: 4 bases; junction bases outside the gene matches: 5. The CDR3 has 16 residues. The CDR3: CASSLLAGELYNEQFF. The DNA of the CDR3 is TGTGCCAGCAGTTTACTAGCGGGAGAATTATACAATGAGCAGTTCTTC.

The chain is built from TRBV13 and TRBJ2-1; D unresolved. The V gene's germline CDR1 is PRHDT and CDR2 FYEKMQ (reference sequence). V lost 3 bases and J lost 4, with 7 bases in between. The length of the CDR3 is 13 residues. CDR3 nucleotides: TGTGCCAGCAGCTTCGATCGGTACAATGAGCAGTTCTTC. Amino acid sequence: CASSFDRYNEQFF. Variable domain in full (rest from reference TRBV13 and TRBJ2-1): AAGVIQSPRHLIKEKRETATLKCYPIPRHDTVYWYQQGPGQDPQFLISFYEKMQSDKGSIPDRFSAQQFSDYHSELNMSSLELGDSALYFCASSFDRYNEQFFGPGTRLTVL.

In this sample, this clone turned up once. V gene TRBV4-1 combines with J gene TRBJ2-2; no reliable D call. The germline V gene has CDR1 MGHRA and CDR2 YSYEKL. Trimming shortened V by 0 bases and J by 2 bases, and 10 bases separated the two germline ends. This CDR3 has 16 residues. CDR3 DNA: TGCGCCAGCAGCCAAGATCTCCGCCTTAACACCGGGGAGCTGTTTTTT. Residues: CASSQDLRLNTGELFF.

The chain couples TRBV9 to TRBJ2-7; 10 nucleotides align to TRBD1. Unmatched junction bases numbered 7, after V lost 0 bases and J lost 4 bases. The CDR3 has 16 amino acids. Per the germline V gene, CDR1 is SGDLS and CDR2 is YYNGEE. CDR3 nucleotides: TGTGCCAGCAGCGTAGGGGACAGGGGCGCATGGTACGAGCAGTACTTC. Amino acid sequence: CASSVGDRGAWYEQYF.

The CDR3 DNA is TGTGCCAGCAGCCTCAGGGGACACCCGGACTATGGCTACACCTTC. Translating it yields CASSLRGHPDYGYTF. The gene calls are TRBV7-2 and TRBJ1-2; possible D gene TRBD1, 6 bases. There are 15 residues in the CDR3. Looked up from germline, CDR1 is SGHTA and CDR2 is FQGNSA. V was clipped by 5 bases and J by 3 bases, with 16 bases between them.

J is TRBJ2-3 and V is TRBV7-3; D not certain. V lost 4 bases and J lost 0, with 5 bases in between. The CDR3 consists of 13 residues. Germline V gives CDR1 SGHTA, CDR2 FQGTGA. The CDR3 bases are TGTGCCAGCAGCTGGATAAGCACAGATACGCAGTATTTT. It codes for CASSWISTDTQYF.

V and J are TRBV18 and TRBJ2-5; no clear D gene. The germline V gene encodes CDR1 KGHSH and CDR2 LQKENI. The CDR3 contains 12 residues. The V end was cut by 3 bases, the J end by 7 bases, with 9 bases between. The CDR3 is CASSPGRGTQYF. Written as DNA, the CDR3 is TGTGCCAGCTCACCGGGCCGTGGGACCCAGTACTTC.

The rearrangement links TRBV29-1 to TRBJ2-7; a weak D match, TRBD2 (5 bases). This CDR3 contains 16 residues. The V gene lost 4 bases and the J gene lost 2 bases, with 21 bases spanning the gap. The germline V gene encodes CDR1 SQVTM and CDR2 ANQGSEA. The CDR3 sequence is CSVGGSWSGGTYEQYF. The CDR3 region has the DNA TGCAGCGTTGGGGGATCTTGGAGCGGAGGTACCTACGAGCAGTACTTC.

V and J are TRBV11-1 and TRBJ2-1; unclear D gene. Trimming shortened V by 2 bases and J by 7 bases, and 6 bases separated the two germline ends. There are 12 residues in the CDR3. Looked up from germline, CDR1 is SGHAT and CDR2 is FQDESV (reference sequence). This CDR3 is CASSLRENEQFF. The CDR3 nucleotides are TGTGCCAGCAGCTTAAGGGAAAATGAGCAGTTCTTC.

The CDR3 reads CASSTSGNYGYTF. The CDR3 region has the DNA TGTGCCAGCAGTACGTCCGGGAACTATGGCTACACCTTC. This chain connects TRBV6-6 to TRBJ1-2; D unclear. The CDR3 covers 13 residues. From germline, CDR1 is MNHNY and CDR2 SVGAGI (reference sequence). V was shortened by 5 bases and J by 2 bases, with 9 bases between the two germline ends.

This chain joins TRBV11-2 and TRBJ2-7; no reliable D call. V dropped 11 bases and J dropped 3 bases, with 11 bases sitting between them. This CDR3 has 11 amino acids. The germline V gene encodes CDR1 SGHAT and CDR2 FQNNGV. CDR3 in DNA: TGTGCCCAACGTGTTGGCTACGAGCAGTACTTC. The encoded protein is CAQRVGYEQYF.

The chain links TRBV11-2 to TRBJ2-7; 7 bases align to TRBD1. Germline V lookup: CDR1 SGHAT, CDR2 FQNNGV. Losses at the gene ends were 3 bases for V and 5 bases for J; bases not matched to a gene: 7. CDR3 length equals 14 residues. The CDR3 spells CASSLTGLPNEQYF. In DNA, the CDR3 is TGTGCCAGCAGCTTGACAGGGCTTCCCAACGAGCAGTACTTC.

The rearrangement joins TRBV9 to TRBJ2-1; 13 bases align to TRBD2. With 2 bases clipped from V and 0 bases from J, the junction kept 8 bases outside the gene matches. Germline CDR1 and CDR2: SGDLS and YYNGEE. The CDR3 is made up of 19 amino acids. CDR3 amino acids: CASSVSGTSGVSSYNEQFF. CDR3 sequence (DNA): TGTGCCAGCAGCGTCTCCGGGACTAGCGGGGTGAGCTCCTACAATGAGCAGTTCTTC.

The genes are TRBV2 and TRBJ2-5; D uncertain. This CDR3 has 14 amino acids. Per germline, CDR1 SNHLY and CDR2 FYNNEI. V was shortened by 4 bases and J by 0 bases, with 9 bases between the two germline ends. In nucleotides, the CDR3 is TGTGCCAGCAGTGGGCTGAGGTACCAAGAGACCCAGTACTTC. It encodes CASSGLRYQETQYF.